This TCR beta chain was observed in a study of shared T cell receptors in the human thymus. J gave up 3 bases and V 9 bases, and 7 bases lay outside the gene matches. The germline gives CDR1 SNHLY, CDR2 FYNNEI. CDR3 length equals 13 residues. Sequencing used immunoSEQ multiplex PCR; TCRdb keeps in-frame clones, though not all of them. This sample has a few hundred thousand clones, with 85% to 95% found just once. Sequencing used thymocytes. This sequence joins TRBV2 and TRBJ2-7; 8 bases are shared with TRBD1. The sequence came from a human donor. The CDR3 coding sequence is TGTGCCAGTCGGACAGGGTTCAACTACGAGCAGTACTTC. Translated, it gives CASRTGFNYEQYF.